These T cell receptor beta chains were read from a single sample in a study of cytomegalovirus exposure and HLA in healthy donors. Sequencing was performed with immunoSEQ multiplex PCR; in TCRdb, only in-frame clones are kept and a portion is missing. The sample consists of some 110,000 clones, approximately 82% of them appearing once. Sequencing was done on a sample of PBMCs. These receptors came from a man aged 30-40 years in good health and CMV-seropositive. Each CDR3 is given with its conserved first and last residue. The D gene is left open where the match is weak. Rows give clone size only sometimes, using once, few, many, or a class for an expanded clone.

j_call clone_size d_call v_call cdr3_aa cdr3_nt
TRBJ1-1 . . TRBV19 CASSPARGGTEAFF TGTGCCAGTAGTCCGGCGAGAGGGGGCACTGAAGCTTTCTTT
TRBJ2-7 . TRBD1 TRBV5-1 CASSWGDRGVYEQYF TGCGCCAGCAGCTGGGGGGACAGGGGCGTCTACGAGCAGTACTTC
TRBJ1-3 . TRBD1 TRBV18 CASSESGGIGNTIYF TGTGCCAGCTCAGAGTCAGGGGGAATTGGAAACACCATATATTTT
TRBJ2-3 . TRBD2 TRBV27 CASSPRSGRDWISTQYF TGTGCCAGCAGCCCGCGATCGGGGAGGGACTGGATTTCTACGCAGTATTTT
TRBJ1-1 . . TRBV11-2 CASSLDMGRTDFF TGTGCCAGCAGCTTAGACATGGGCAGAACGGATTTCTTT
TRBJ1-2 once TRBD1 TRBV29-1 CSVGQGGSYTF TGCAGCGTTGGACAGGGGGGTAGCTACACCTTC
TRBJ1-2 . TRBD1 TRBV5-1 CASSGDRGPGYTF TGCGCCAGCAGCGGGGACAGGGGTCCTGGCTACACCTTC
TRBJ2-5 . . TRBV5-1 CASSSGVAETQYF TGCGCCAGCAGCTCAGGTGTGGCGGAGACCCAGTACTTC
TRBJ1-2 once TRBD1 TRBV7-6 CASSQVGQGANGYTF TGTGCCAGCAGCCAAGTAGGACAGGGGGCTAATGGCTACACCTTC
TRBJ2-1 . TRBD2 TRBV5-1 CASSLSGLAGINEQFF TGCGCCAGCAGCTTAAGTGGACTAGCGGGGATCAATGAGCAGTTCTTC
TRBJ2-3 . . TRBV10-1 CASSESSFSTDTQYF TGCGCCAGCAGTGAGTCTAGCTTTAGCACAGATACGCAGTATTTT
TRBJ1-4 few TRBD1 TRBV30 CAWSTQWRGQSNEKLFF TGTGCCTGGAGTACCCAGTGGAGGGGGCAATCTAATGAAAAACTGTTTTTT
TRBJ1-5 . TRBD1 TRBV25-1 CASVRDRYCNQPQHF TGTGCCAGCGTCCGGGACAGGTATTGCAATCAGCCCCAGCATTTT
TRBJ2-5 . . TRBV5-4 CASSLAQGGQETQYF TGTGCCAGCAGCTTGGCGCAGGGGGGACAAGAGACCCAGTACTTC
TRBJ1-3 . . TRBV11-2 CASSPPRGSGNTIYF TGTGCCAGCAGCCCCCCCAGGGGCTCTGGAAACACCATATATTTT
TRBJ1-2 . . TRBV7-2 CASSRGGSYGYTF TGTGCCAGCAGCCGCGGAGGGAGTTATGGCTACACCTTC
TRBJ2-1 . TRBD2 TRBV5-1 CASSLWPSGSNSDEQFF TGCGCCAGCAGCTTGTGGCCTAGCGGGTCAAATAGTGATGAGCAGTTCTTC
TRBJ2-3 . TRBD1 TRBV28 CASSPRTGKRDTQYF TGTGCCAGCAGTCCGCGGACAGGGAAGAGAGATACGCAGTATTTT
TRBJ2-2 . . TRBV7-3 CASSLNVLATGELFF TGTGCCAGCAGCTTAAATGTGTTGGCTACCGGGGAGCTGTTTTTT
TRBJ2-5 few TRBD2 TRBV7-8 CASSLVWRGGRVTQYF TGTGCCAGCAGCTTAGTTTGGCGGGGGGGCCGGGTGACCCAGTACTTC
TRBJ2-3 . . TRBV19 CASSIVGGDGTDTQYF TGTGCCAGTAGTATAGTCGGCGGAGACGGCACAGATACGCAGTATTTT
TRBJ1-2 . . TRBV28 CASSFGQGYGYTF TGTGCCAGCAGTTTCGGGCAGGGCTATGGCTACACCTTC
TRBJ1-2 . TRBD1 TRBV18 CASKDRGDYGYTF TGTGCCAGCAAGGACAGGGGGGACTATGGCTACACCTTC
TRBJ2-6 . . TRBV18 CASSTGGANVLTF TGTGCCAGCTCTACGGGAGGGGCCAACGTCCTGACTTTC
TRBJ2-3 . TRBD2 TRBV29-1 CSVLAGARWSTDTQYF TGCAGCGTCCTAGCGGGAGCCCGTTGGAGCACAGATACGCAGTATTTT
TRBJ2-5 . . TRBV5-5 CASSLLGTREETQYF TGTGCCAGCAGCCTCCTCGGGACAAGAGAAGAGACCCAGTACTTC
TRBJ2-7 . . TRBV4-1 CASSHGQSYEQYF TGCGCCAGCAGCCACGGACAGAGCTACGAGCAGTACTTC
TRBJ1-4 . TRBD1 TRBV6-1 CASSERDRDIWYEKLFF TGTGCCAGCAGTGAACGGGACAGGGATATATGGTATGAAAAACTGTTTTTT
TRBJ1-2 once TRBD1 TRBV15 CATGGGNGYTF TGTGCCACCGGAGGGGGCAATGGCTACACCTTC
TRBJ2-6 . TRBD1 TRBV5-1 CASSLRTGGHGANVLTF TGCGCCAGCAGCTTGAGAACAGGGGGTCACGGGGCCAACGTCCTGACTTTC
TRBJ1-2 . . TRBV5-4 CASSSPDSRRGYTF TGTGCCAGCAGCTCGCCGGACAGTCGGCGGGGCTACACCTTC
TRBJ1-1 few TRBD1 TRBV25-1 CASRVGQGGYTEAFF TGTGCCAGCAGGGTGGGACAGGGGGGTTACACTGAAGCTTTCTTT
TRBJ2-5 . . TRBV5-6 CASSPLTGVGGGETQYF TGTGCCAGCAGCCCATTAACAGGGGTCGGGGGTGGAGAGACCCAGTACTTC
TRBJ2-1 . . TRBV7-9 CASSQPVASGSPLNEQFF TGTGCCAGCAGCCAACCGGTAGCCAGCGGAAGTCCGTTAAATGAGCAGTTCTTC
TRBJ1-5 . . TRBV30 CAWSVRGISNQPQHF TGTGCCTGGAGTGTACGAGGGATTAGCAATCAGCCCCAGCATTTT
TRBJ1-1 . . TRBV27 CATLERRKNTEAFF TGTGCCACCCTGGAGAGACGGAAGAACACTGAAGCTTTCTTT
TRBJ2-1 . TRBD2 TRBV23-1 CASSHPSGGRTYNEQFF TGCGCCAGCAGTCACCCGTCGGGCGGGAGGACCTACAATGAGCAGTTCTTC
TRBJ1-1 . . TRBV14 CASSQVQGAEAFF TGTGCCAGCAGCCAAGTGCAGGGTGCTGAAGCTTTCTTT
TRBJ2-7 . TRBD1 TRBV28 CASRTGDYEQYF TGTGCCAGCAGGACAGGGGATTACGAGCAGTACTTC
TRBJ2-5 . . TRBV2 CASWKGRGWQETQYF TGTGCCAGCTGGAAAGGCAGGGGTTGGCAAGAGACCCAGTACTTC
TRBJ1-3 . . TRBV5-4 CASSLDGLSGNTIYF TGTGCCAGCAGCTTGGACGGTCTTTCTGGAAACACCATATATTTT
TRBJ1-2 few TRBD1 TRBV5-5 CASSPGGQVNYGYTF TGTGCCAGCAGCCCGGGGGGACAGGTAAACTATGGCTACACCTTC
TRBJ2-1 once TRBD2 TRBV14 CASSPLAGITYNEQFF TGTGCCAGCAGCCCATTAGCGGGGATTACCTACAATGAGCAGTTCTTC
TRBJ1-2 . TRBD1 TRBV28 CASNPTGNGYTF TGTGCCAGCAACCCGACAGGGAACGGCTACACCTTC
TRBJ2-7 . . TRBV15 CATSRDNYEQYF TGTGCCACCAGCAGAGATAACTACGAGCAGTACTTC
TRBJ1-1 . . TRBV11-3 CASSFQTGNTEAFF TGTGCCAGCAGCTTTCAAACAGGGAACACTGAAGCTTTCTTT
TRBJ1-1 . . TRBV5-6 CASSLGGFWSGTEAFF TGTGCCAGCAGCTTAGGGGGATTCTGGTCGGGCACTGAAGCTTTCTTT
TRBJ1-2 . TRBD1 TRBV19 CASSRLTGGQAGYTF TGTGCCAGTAGCCGACTGACAGGGGGGCAGGCTGGCTACACCTTC
TRBJ2-5 once . TRBV2 CASTRGAQETQYF TGTGCCAGCACTCGCGGGGCACAAGAGACCCAGTACTTC
TRBJ2-6 . TRBD2 TRBV7-9 CASSPKGGSSGANVLTF TGTGCCAGCAGTCCTAAGGGAGGGTCCTCTGGGGCCAACGTCCTGACTTTC
TRBJ1-1 few TRBD1 TRBV2 CASDRGNTEAFF TGTGCCAGTGACAGGGGTAACACTGAAGCTTTCTTT
TRBJ2-1 . TRBD1 TRBV27 CASGWTGRNEQFF TGTGCCAGCGGGTGGACAGGGAGAAATGAGCAGTTCTTC
TRBJ2-6 . . TRBV9 CASSVGGYRAGANVLTF TGTGCCAGCAGCGTAGGAGGGTATCGGGCTGGGGCCAACGTCCTGACTTTC
TRBJ1-5 . . TRBV4-1 CASSQEGLGPLTGQPQHF TGCGCCAGCAGCCAAGAGGGGCTCGGCCCCCTTACCGGTCAGCCCCAGCATTTT